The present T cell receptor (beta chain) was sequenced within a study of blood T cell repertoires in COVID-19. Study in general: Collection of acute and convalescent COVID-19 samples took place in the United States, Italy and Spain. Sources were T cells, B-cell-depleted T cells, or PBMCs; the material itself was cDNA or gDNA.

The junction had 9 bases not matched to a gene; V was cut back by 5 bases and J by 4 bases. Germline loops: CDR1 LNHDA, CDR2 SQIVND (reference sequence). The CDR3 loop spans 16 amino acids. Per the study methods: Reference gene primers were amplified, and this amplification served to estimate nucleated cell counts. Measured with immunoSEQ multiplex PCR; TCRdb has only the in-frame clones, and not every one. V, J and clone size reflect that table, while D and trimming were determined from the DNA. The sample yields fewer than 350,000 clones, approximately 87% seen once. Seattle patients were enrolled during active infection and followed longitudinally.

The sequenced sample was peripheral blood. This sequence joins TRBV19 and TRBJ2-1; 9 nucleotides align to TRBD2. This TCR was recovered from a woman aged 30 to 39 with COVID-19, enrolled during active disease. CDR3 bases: TGTGCCAGTAGTCCTAGGGTAGCGGGAGCTTACAATGAGCAGTTCTTC. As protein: CASSPRVAGAYNEQFF.